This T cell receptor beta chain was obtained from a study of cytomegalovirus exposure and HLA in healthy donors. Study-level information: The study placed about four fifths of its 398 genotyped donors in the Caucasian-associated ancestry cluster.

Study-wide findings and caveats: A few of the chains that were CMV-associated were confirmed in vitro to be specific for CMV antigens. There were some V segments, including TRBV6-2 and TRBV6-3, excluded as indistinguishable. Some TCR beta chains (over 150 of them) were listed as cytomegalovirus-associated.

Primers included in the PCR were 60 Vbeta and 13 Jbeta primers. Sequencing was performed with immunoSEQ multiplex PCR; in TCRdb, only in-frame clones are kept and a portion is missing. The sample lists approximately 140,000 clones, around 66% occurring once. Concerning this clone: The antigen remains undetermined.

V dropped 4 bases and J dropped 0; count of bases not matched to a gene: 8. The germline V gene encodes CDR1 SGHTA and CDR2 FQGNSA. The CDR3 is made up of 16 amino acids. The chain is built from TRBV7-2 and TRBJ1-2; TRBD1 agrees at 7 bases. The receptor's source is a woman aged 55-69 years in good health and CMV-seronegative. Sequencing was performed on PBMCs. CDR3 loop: CASSSTGTATNYGYTF. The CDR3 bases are TGTGCCAGCAGCTCGACCGGGACAGCTACTAACTATGGCTACACCTTC.